Each of the 12 T cell receptor beta chains below was sequenced from the same sample in a study of shared clonotypes between healthy human individuals. Here immunoSEQ multiplex PCR was the method, and the copy in TCRdb shows in-frame clones only, minus some. The table shows 600,000 to 750,000 clones, with roughly 88% occurring only once. Sequenced material: memory CD8+ T cells from PBMCs. Described subset: CD45RO+ cells pooled with CCR7-negative TemRA cells. The receptor set was obtained from a man younger than 35 in good health. Some clones in this sample may be carry-over from other donors' samples.

The rearrangement joins TRBV9 to TRBJ2-3; D unresolved. Germline V CDR1 and CDR2: SGDLS, YYNGEE. The CDR3 runs to 14 residues. V was trimmed by 3 bases and J by 1 base, leaving 9 bases between them. The CDR3 reads CASSGHIGTDTQYF. In DNA, the CDR3 is TGTGCCAGCAGCGGGCATATCGGCACAGATACGCAGTATTTT. The variable domain in full, completed from reference TRBV9 and TRBJ2-3, reads DSGVTQTPKHLITATGQRVTLRCSPRSGDLSVYWYQQSLDQGLQFLIQYYNGEERAKGNILERFSAQQFPDLHSELNLSSLELGDSALYFCASSGHIGTDTQYFGPGTRLTVL.

The CDR3 sequence is CASSVGGSHEQYF. The CDR3 nucleotides are TGTGCCAGCAGCGTAGGGGGATCCCACGAGCAGTACTTC. This chain connects TRBV9 to TRBJ2-7; no clear D gene. V lost 0 bases, J lost 5 bases, and 9 bases lay in between. Germline CDR1 SGDLS, CDR2 YYNGEE. This CDR3 has 13 amino acids. Variable domain in full (rest from reference TRBV9 and TRBJ2-7): DSGVTQTPKHLITATGQRVTLRCSPRSGDLSVYWYQQSLDQGLQFLIQYYNGEERAKGNILERFSAQQFPDLHSELNLSSLELGDSALYFCASSVGGSHEQYFGPGTRLTVT.

The rearrangement joins TRBV5-1 to TRBJ1-1, with a possible D match to TRBD1 (6 bases). Germline-derived CDR1 and CDR2 are SGHRS and YFSETQ. V was cut by 3 bases and J by 0 bases, with 6 bases left in between. The CDR3 runs to 13 residues. The DNA of the CDR3 is TGCGCCAGCAGCTCAGGGGTGAACACTGAAGCTTTCTTT. Its translation is CASSSGVNTEAFF. Full variable domain (rest looked up from reference TRBV5-1 and TRBJ1-1): KAGVTQTPRYLIKTRGQQVTLSCSPISGHRSVSWYQQTPGQGLQFLFEYFSETQRNKGNFPGRFSGRQFSNSRSEMNVSTLELGDSALYLCASSSGVNTEAFFGQGTRLTVV.

The V and J genes are TRBV4-1 and TRBJ1-6, with a weak D call TRBD1 (6 bases). The CDR3 runs to 15 residues. The V end lost 1 base, the J end lost 9 bases, and 13 bases lay between the germline ends. Germline assignment: CDR1 MGHRA and CDR2 YSYEKL. The DNA for the CDR3 is TGCGCCAGCAGCCAAGGTTACGGCAGGGGTTCACCCCTCCACTTT. Residues: CASSQGYGRGSPLHF.

The chain combines TRBV6-4 with TRBJ1-1, with TRBD1 matching over 7 bases. V was pared by 6 bases and J by 2 bases, with 9 bases of the junction left unmatched. The CDR3 runs 15 residues. Per the germline V gene, CDR1 is MRHNA and CDR2 is SNTAGT. The CDR3 DNA reads TGTGCCAGCAGGGCCGGGACAGATTTTAACACTGAAGCTTTCTTT. Its translation: CASRAGTDFNTEAFF.

This chain links TRBV2 with TRBJ2-5; 9 nucleotides align to TRBD2. With V trimmed by 8 bases and J by 5 bases, 9 bases remained unmatched. The CDR3 is 14 amino acids. Germline-derived CDR1 and CDR2 are SNHLY and FYNNEI. The CDR3 DNA is TGTGCCAGCGGATTAGCGGGAGCTTACGAGACCCAGTACTTC. Protein product: CASGLAGAYETQYF.

This sequence joins TRBV6-5 and TRBJ1-1; weak D call: TRBD1 (6 bases). This CDR3 comprises 15 residues. CDR1 MNHEY and CDR2 SVGAGI come from the germline V gene. V was clipped by 0 bases and J by 4 bases, with 12 bases between them. The DNA of the CDR3 is TGTGCCAGCAGTTACTCGAGGGGGGCTGGCACTGAAGCTTTCTTT. Translation gives CASSYSRGAGTEAFF.

The gene calls are TRBV13 and TRBJ1-2; D perhaps matches TRBD1 (6 bases). Germline V lookup: CDR1 PRHDT, CDR2 FYEKMQ (reference sequence). The CDR3 runs 18 residues. V lost 0 bases to trimming and J lost 2 bases, with 19 bases between them. In DNA, the CDR3 is TGTGCCAGCAGCTTAGGCTATCGTCCGGCGGGGGCGAACTATGGCTACACCTTC. It encodes CASSLGYRPAGANYGYTF.

This chain joins TRBV4-2 and TRBJ1-1; D is possibly TRBD1 (5 bases). Trimming left V 0 bases short and J 4 bases short, with 18 bases between. In germline, CDR1 is LGHNA, CDR2 YNFKEQ. The CDR3 consists of 17 residues. The CDR3 nucleotides read TGTGCCAGCAGCCAAGATTTAAGGCAGAGGGGCGGCACTGAAGCTTTCTTT. Amino acids: CASSQDLRQRGGTEAFF.

This clone was detected only once. The CDR3 is CASALGEGAYNEQFF. The DNA of the CDR3 is TGTGCCAGCGCCTTAGGGGAGGGGGCCTACAATGAGCAGTTCTTC. The gene calls are TRBV7-9 and TRBJ2-1, with D possibly TRBD2 on 7 matching bases. V was trimmed by 8 bases and J by 2 bases, leaving 16 bases between them. Germline assignment: CDR1 SEHNR and CDR2 FQNEAQ (reference sequence). The CDR3 spans 15 residues.

This chain links TRBV19 with TRBJ1-1; D ambiguous. CDR3 length: 16 amino acids. V lost 5 bases and J lost 0, with 16 bases in between. Germline V gene sequence: CDR1 LNHDA, CDR2 SQIVND (reference sequence). CDR3 sequence reads: CASSPRPGILNTEAFF. In DNA form, the CDR3 reads TGTGCCAGTAGTCCCCGGCCAGGTATCTTGAACACTGAAGCTTTCTTT. The complete variable domain, with remaining parts taken from reference TRBV19 and TRBJ1-1, reads DGGITQSPKYLFRKEGQNVTLSCEQNLNHDAMYWYRQDPGQGLRLIYYSQIVNDFQKGDIAEGYSVSREKKESFPLTVTSAQKNPTAFYLCASSPRPGILNTEAFFGQGTRLTVV.

The table lists this clone with a count of one. The chain recombines TRBV6-1 with TRBJ1-2; D not resolved. The CDR3 is made up of 14 amino acids. The V and J ends lost 3 bases and 0 bases respectively, with 8 bases between them. From germline, CDR1 is MNHNS and CDR2 SASEGT. The CDR3 nucleotides are TGTGCCAGCAGTGATTTTCAAGCTAACTATGGCTACACCTTC. Translating it yields CASSDFQANYGYTF.